Following are 2 T cell receptor beta chains from one sample sequenced in a study of shared clonotypes between healthy human individuals. Clones were read by immunoSEQ multiplex PCR, and TCRdb kept only the in-frame ones, dropping some. This sample has 2.5 million or so clones, with around 94% found just once. The sample taken for sequencing was naive CD4+ T cells sorted from blood. As to subset: CD45RA+ positively selected. Every receptor here comes from a man between 18 and 35 years old in good health.

V usage is TRBV18 and J usage is TRBJ1-1; D uncertain. Looked up from germline, CDR1 is KGHSH and CDR2 is LQKENI. Trimming cost V 0 bases and J 5 bases, with 10 bases left between them. The CDR3 length is 14 residues. The CDR3 loop is CASSPPTGETEAFF. DNA of the CDR3: TGTGCCAGCTCACCACCGACCGGGGAGACTGAAGCTTTCTTT.

V and J are TRBV6-1 and TRBJ1-6; a possible D gene is TRBD1 (6 bases). The V and J ends lost 0 bases and 0 bases respectively, with 9 bases between them. The CDR3 sequence is 17 residues long. From germline, CDR1 is MNHNS and CDR2 SASEGT. The CDR3 protein is CASSEARGLSYNSPLHF. The CDR3 coding sequence is TGTGCCAGCAGTGAAGCTCGGGGGCTCTCCTATAATTCACCCCTCCACTTT.